These 29 T cell receptor beta chains were sequenced from one sample in a study of blood T cell repertoires in COVID-19. The method was immunoSEQ multiplex PCR; TCRdb's version includes in-frame clones alone and lacks a portion of them. The sample comprises tens of thousands of clones, 82% of which are singletons, and 8.2% rests with the top ten. The sequencing input was peripheral blood. Receptor source: an elderly woman with acute or convalescent COVID-19.

The chain employs TRBV2 and TRBJ2-4, with 10 bases that match TRBD2. Germline V lookup: CDR1 SNHLY, CDR2 FYNNEI. The CDR3 covers 16 residues. With V trimmed by 6 bases and J by 0 bases, 5 bases remained unmatched. CDR3 DNA sequence: TGTGCCAGCAGCCTCGGACTAGCGGTAGCCAAAAACATTCAGTACTTC. Its protein product is CASSLGLAVAKNIQYF.

The CDR3 nucleotides read TGCGCCAGCAGTGAGTTCCCAAATTCACCCCTCCACTTT. Translated, it gives CASSEFPNSPLHF. The chain combines TRBV10-1 with TRBJ1-6; no clear D. The CDR3 spans 13 residues. The germline V and J ends were trimmed by 1 base and 7 bases, with 5 bases remaining between them. In germline, CDR1 is WNHNN, CDR2 SYGVQD (reference sequence).

V and J are TRBV5-4 and TRBJ2-5, with D possibly matching TRBD2 (6 bases). The germline V gene has CDR1 SGHNT and CDR2 YYREEE (reference sequence). V was pared by 2 bases and J by 4 bases, with 15 bases between. This CDR3 contains 15 residues. The CDR3 nucleotides read TGTGCCAGCAGCTTAACCGGGACTTGGGGAGAGACCCAGTACTTC. Translated, it gives CASSLTGTWGETQYF.

This clone was detected only a few times. The chain couples TRBV4-1 to TRBJ2-2; 12 bases are shared with TRBD2. Germline V gives CDR1 MGHRA, CDR2 YSYEKL. V was clipped by 1 base and J by 5 bases; unmatched bases: 5. The CDR3 sequence is 17 residues long. The DNA for the CDR3 is TGCGCCAGCAGCCAAGCCCCTAGCGGGAGGGGAACCGGGGAGCTGTTTTTT. Translation gives CASSQAPSGRGTGELFF.

This clone was seen more than once but under ten times. The gene calls are TRBV11-3 and TRBJ2-2; the match to TRBD2 covers 9 bases. The J segment lost 3 bases and the V segment lost 3 bases, leaving 2 bases of the junction unmatched. The V gene's germline CDR1 is SGHNT and CDR2 YENEEA. The CDR3 consists of 15 residues. CDR3 nucleotide sequence: TGTGCCAGCAGCTTCGGCGGGAGGGACACCGGGGAGCTGTTTTTT. Protein: CASSFGGRDTGELFF.

The V gene is TRBV6-9, the J gene TRBJ1-5; D call uncertain. Trimming shortened V by 4 bases and J by 11 bases, and 18 bases separated the two germline ends. CDR1 and CDR2 from the germline V gene are MNHGY and SVAAGI. The CDR3 extends over 14 amino acids. The CDR3 DNA reads as TGTGCCAGCAGTTCTAAACTCCGGGATCAAGCCCAGCATTTT. Protein sequence: CASSSKLRDQAQHF.

This clone was counted a single time. This rearrangement joins TRBV6-1 to TRBJ2-7; D is perhaps TRBD2 (7 bases). The CDR3 is 14 amino acids. The germline V gene encodes CDR1 MNHNS and CDR2 SASEGT. Trimming cost V 3 bases and J 6 bases, with 15 bases left between them. The CDR3 sequence: CASSEGGARGEQYF. CDR3 DNA sequence: TGTGCCAGCAGTGAGGGGGGGGCGCGCGGCGAGCAGTACTTC.

The rearrangement joins TRBV28 to TRBJ1-2, with TRBD1 matching over 7 bases. The germline V gene encodes CDR1 MDHEN and CDR2 SYDVKM. CDR3 length equals 14 residues. J gave up 7 bases and V 7 bases, and 12 bases lay outside the gene matches. CDR3 protein: CASTKYRGGSGYTF. The CDR3 DNA is TGTGCCAGCACCAAATACAGGGGAGGAAGTGGCTACACCTTC.

The chain has TRBV5-4 and TRBJ2-2, with 7 bases aligning to TRBD1. Germline V lookup: CDR1 SGHNT, CDR2 YYREEE (reference sequence). This CDR3 region has 14 residues. V lost 4 bases and J lost 6; bases outside the gene matches: 6. CDR3 region: CASSITGAPGELFF. CDR3 bases: TGTGCCAGCAGCATCACAGGGGCTCCCGGGGAGCTGTTTTTT.

The rearrangement links TRBV28 to TRBJ2-1, with D unclear. The length of the CDR3 is 11 residues. The germline CDR1 and CDR2 sequences are MDHEN and SYDVKM. The V and J ends lost 6 bases and 4 bases respectively, with 4 bases between them. The CDR3 reads CASRTYNEQFF. The DNA for the CDR3 is TGTGCCAGCAGGACTTACAATGAGCAGTTCTTC. The full variable domain, its missing parts supplied by reference TRBV28 and TRBJ2-1, is DVKVTQSSRYLVKRTGEKVFLECVQDMDHENMFWYRQDPGLGLRLIYFSYDVKMKEKGDIPEGYSVSREKKERFSLILESASTNQTSMYLCASRTYNEQFFGPGTRLTVL.

The chain carries TRBV28 and TRBJ2-1; a weak D match, TRBD2 (6 bases). From germline, CDR1 is MDHEN and CDR2 SYDVKM. V shed 4 bases and J shed 9 bases, with 19 bases lying between them. This CDR3 region has 15 residues. The CDR3 spells CASSSPPGGAGEQFF. CDR3 in DNA: TGTGCCAGCAGTTCCCCCCCCGGAGGAGCGGGTGAGCAGTTCTTC.

V gene TRBV19 combines with J gene TRBJ1-2; no reliable D call. V lost 5 bases and J lost 8, with 15 bases in between. Germline V CDR1 and CDR2: LNHDA, SQIVND (reference sequence). This CDR3 comprises 13 residues. The CDR3 nucleotides are TGTGCCAGTAGTCCCGCTACACGGGGAGGCTACACCTTC. As protein: CASSPATRGGYTF.

This clone has just a few counts. The V call is TRBV3-1 (or the pseudogene TRBV3-2), the J call TRBJ1-1, with a possible D match to TRBD1 (5 bases). This CDR3 comprises 15 residues. Germline CDR1 LGHDT, CDR2 YNNKEL (reference sequence). Between the trimmed V and J ends, which lost 1 base and 5 bases, there was a span of 14 bases. CDR3 protein: CASSQAGGSRTEAFF. CDR3 nucleotides: TGTGCCAGCAGCCAAGCGGGGGGAAGTCGGACTGAAGCTTTCTTT.

This sequence joins TRBV2 and TRBJ1-2, with 12 bases fitting TRBD1. Germline CDR1 reads SNHLY; CDR2 reads FYNNEI. The CDR3 consists of 15 residues. V lost 5 bases to trimming and J lost 6 bases; unmatched junction nucleotides: 7. CDR3 DNA sequence: TGTGCCAGCAGTACCGGGACAGGGGGCAAACATGGCTACACCTTC. This sequence encodes CASSTGTGGKHGYTF.

The chain is built from TRBV18 and TRBJ1-1; D possibly corresponds to TRBD1 (6 bases). V lost 3 bases to trimming and J lost 1 base, with 12 bases between them. The CDR3 sequence is 15 residues long. Germline V gene data show CDR1 as KGHSH and CDR2 as LQKENI. CDR3 DNA sequence: TGTGCCAGCTCACCGGGACAAATCGAGAACACTGAAGCTTTCTTT. Translation gives CASSPGQIENTEAFF.

The table lists this clone with a few counts. The chain carries TRBV19 and TRBJ2-3; 7 bases fit TRBD2. Losses at the gene ends were 6 bases for V and 4 bases for J; bases not matched to a gene: 13. Germline V CDR1 and CDR2: LNHDA, SQIVND (reference sequence). This CDR3 comprises 16 residues. In DNA form, the CDR3 reads TGTGCCAGTAGAGCCCTTCGTGGCCTAGCGGCAGATACGCAGTATTTT. This gives the protein CASRALRGLAADTQYF. The entire variable domain, with the rest obtained from reference TRBV19 and TRBJ2-3, is as follows: DGGITQSPKYLFRKEGQNVTLSCEQNLNHDAMYWYRQDPGQGLRLIYYSQIVNDFQKGDIAEGYSVSREKKESFPLTVTSAQKNPTAFYLCASRALRGLAADTQYFGPGTRLTVL.

The V gene is TRBV19, the J gene TRBJ2-6, with D hard to call. V was cut by 5 bases and J by 1 base, with 12 bases left in between. The CDR3 consists of 16 residues. Germline values: CDR1 LNHDA, CDR2 SQIVND (reference sequence). The CDR3 here is CASSLHDGSGANVLTF. CDR3 coding DNA: TGTGCCAGTAGTCTTCATGACGGGTCTGGGGCCAACGTCCTGACTTTC.

This chain joins TRBV4-2 and TRBJ2-1, with a weak D call TRBD1 (5 bases). Deletions cut 1 base from V and 6 bases from J, with 10 bases between. This CDR3 contains 14 residues. Germline-derived CDR1 and CDR2 are LGHNA and YNFKEQ. CDR3 DNA: TGTGCCAGCAGCCAAGGGGGCCCGGGCAATGAGCAGTTCTTC. Translated: CASSQGGPGNEQFF.

This sequence joins TRBV5-1 and TRBJ2-2; 11 nucleotides match TRBD2. Germline V gene lookup returns CDR1 SGHRS and CDR2 YFSETQ. This CDR3 spans 15 amino acids. V lost 4 bases, J lost 6 bases, and 5 bases stayed unmatched. The DNA of the CDR3 is TGCGCCAGCAGCCTCCAGACTAGCGGGGCCGGGGAGCTGTTTTTT. Protein: CASSLQTSGAGELFF.

The chain links TRBV6-5 to TRBJ1-5; 8 bases match TRBD1. Losses at the gene ends were 6 bases for V and 5 bases for J; bases not matched to a gene: 9. The CDR3 is 15 residues long. Germline V lookup: CDR1 MNHEY, CDR2 SVGAGI. CDR3 loop: CASRKIGTGDQPQHF. DNA of the CDR3: TGTGCCAGCAGAAAGATAGGGACAGGTGATCAGCCCCAGCATTTT.

The chain carries TRBV21-1 and TRBJ1-5; the DNA was not used to check the table's D call, TRBD1. TRBV21-1 is given as a pseudogene. This CDR3 is built from 18 residues. The CDR3 spells CASSKDGKGTAHNQPQHF. The CDR3 coding sequence is TGTGCCAGCAGCAAAGATGGAAAAGGGACAGCTCACAATCAGCCCCAGCATTTT.

Points on this clone: A read error may account for a junction end that differs from germline. The chain employs TRBV6-1 and TRBJ2-3; no clear D. Germline values: CDR1 MNHNS, CDR2 SASEGT. There are 10 residues in the CDR3. CDR3 nucleotides: TGTGCCAGCAGTGAAATCCGAGTCCATTTT. Translation gives CASSEIRVHF.

The chain recombines TRBV19 with TRBJ1-1; the D gene is possibly TRBD1 (5 bases). V lost 6 bases, J lost 0 bases, and 11 bases lay in between. CDR3 size: 14 residues. CDR1 is LNHDA and CDR2 is SQIVND in the germline V gene (reference sequence). For the CDR3, the DNA is TGTGCCAGTAGCTGGGGGGAGGTGAACACTGAAGCTTTCTTT. Protein: CASSWGEVNTEAFF. The full variable domain, completed using reference TRBV19 and TRBJ1-1, is DGGITQSPKYLFRKEGQNVTLSCEQNLNHDAMYWYRQDPGQGLRLIYYSQIVNDFQKGDIAEGYSVSREKKESFPLTVTSAQKNPTAFYLCASSWGEVNTEAFFGQGTRLTVV.

The J gene is TRBJ2-7, the V gene TRBV5-1, with D possibly being TRBD1 (7 bases). V lost 3 bases, J lost 5 bases, and 9 bases lay in between. The CDR3 length is 12 residues. The germline V gene encodes CDR1 SGHRS and CDR2 YFSETQ. The CDR3 DNA reads as TGCGCCAGCAGCTCAGGGGGGAACGAGCAGTACTTC. Its protein is CASSSGGNEQYF.

The chain carries TRBV5-4 and TRBJ2-3; D may be TRBD2 (6 bases). Trimming removed 3 bases at V and 3 bases at J, with 17 bases between. The CDR3 runs to 16 residues. Germline V gene data show CDR1 as SGHNT and CDR2 as YYREEE (reference sequence). The DNA of the CDR3 is TGTGCCAGCAGCTCTGGGACTTTAGGAGGAACAGATACGCAGTATTTT. This codes for CASSSGTLGGTDTQYF. Complete variable domain (other parts from reference TRBV5-4 and TRBJ2-3): ETGVTQSPTHLIKTRGQQVTLRCSSQSGHNTVSWYQQALGQGPQFIFQYYREEENGRGNFPPRFSGLQFPNYSSELNVNALELDDSALYLCASSSGTLGGTDTQYFGPGTRLTVL.

The chain uses TRBV12-3 or TRBV12-4 and TRBJ1-2; tentative D call: TRBD1 (6 bases). The CDR3 is 13 amino acids. Between the trimmed V and J ends, which lost 6 bases and 0 bases, there was a span of 8 bases. Here the CDR3 reads CASSRQANYGYTF. Written as DNA, the CDR3 is TGTGCCAGCAGCCGACAGGCTAACTATGGCTACACCTTC.

The V call is TRBV12-3 or TRBV12-4, the J call TRBJ2-7; possibly TRBD1 for D (5 bases). V lost 6 bases and J lost 3, with 12 bases in between. There are 13 residues in the CDR3. CDR3 region: CASRAGKNYEQYF. The CDR3 DNA reads as TGTGCCAGCAGAGCAGGGAAGAACTACGAGCAGTACTTC.

This clone is medium-sized in the sample. V gene TRBV24-1 combines with J gene TRBJ2-1; D uncertain. The CDR3 runs to 15 residues. Deletions cut 3 bases from V and 8 bases from J, with 16 bases between. The germline V gene encodes CDR1 KGHDR and CDR2 SFDVKD. The CDR3 region has the DNA TGTGCCACCAGTGATCAGACTTCCCGCGGCGATGAGCAGTTCTTC. As protein: CATSDQTSRGDEQFF.

The V and J genes are TRBV10-3 and TRBJ2-6; 10 nucleotides match TRBD1. V lost 0 bases, J lost 0 bases, and 11 bases stayed unmatched. Germline loops: CDR1 ENHRY, CDR2 SYGVKD. The CDR3 has 21 residues. For the CDR3, the DNA is TGTGCCATCAGTGAGTCCGGTGTTAAGGGACAGGGGCACTCTGGGGCCAACGTCCTGACTTTC. It translates to CAISESGVKGQGHSGANVLTF.